Shown below are 14 T cell receptor beta chains from a single sample sequenced in a study of Graves' ophthalmopathy and Graves' hyperthyroidism. RNA transcripts were the source from which TCR beta CDR3 regions were amplified. The authors performed first-round RT-PCR with HTBI primers and then a second-round multiplex PCR. A single record per CDR3 protein comes from TCRdb applying MiXCR to the multiplex PCR reads. The repertoire holds 600,000 to 950,000 distinct CDR3 sequences, with 40% as singletons. Sequencing was done on a sample of peripheral blood. The receptor source for this set is an adult man with Graves' ophthalmopathy.

This clonotype was observed a few times. The CDR3 spells CASSRTSGSVETQYF. CDR3 bases: TGTGCCAGCAGCCGGACTAGCGGGAGTGTGGAGACCCAGTACTTC. The rearrangement links TRBV5-8 to TRBJ2-5; 13 positions agree with TRBD2. Germline CDR1 reads SGHTS; CDR2 reads YDEGEE. Trimming took 4 bases from V and 5 from J; bases not matched to a gene: 5. This CDR3 comprises 15 residues.

The chain combines TRBV20-1 with TRBJ1-4; D not resolved. Trimming removed 3 bases from V and 0 bases from J, with 11 bases in between. This CDR3 contains 15 residues. The germline V gene has CDR1 DFQATT and CDR2 SNEGSKA (reference sequence). The CDR3 DNA is TGCAGTGCTAGGAGACAAGCTGCAACTAATGAAAAACTGTTTTTT. Translating gives CSARRQAATNEKLFF.

This clonotype was seen a handful of times. This sequence joins TRBV19 and TRBJ1-6; no definite D call. This CDR3 contains 15 residues. The germline gives CDR1 LNHDA, CDR2 SQIVND (reference sequence). Trimming took 3 bases from V and 6 from J, leaving 12 bases between them. CDR3 amino acids: CASSMQGFTNSPLHF. Here the CDR3 DNA reads TGTGCCAGTAGTATGCAAGGATTTACTAATTCACCCCTCCACTTT.

In this sample, this clonotype turned up many times. The J gene is TRBJ1-3, the V gene TRBV5-1, with D hard to call. The germline V gene encodes CDR1 SGHRS and CDR2 YFSETQ. The CDR3 runs to 14 residues. Trimming shortened V by 4 bases and J by 0 bases, and 8 bases separated the two germline ends. CDR3 coding DNA: TGCGCCAGCAGCCCCCCTGACTCTGGAAACACCATATATTTT. It codes for CASSPPDSGNTIYF.

This clonotype has a count of ten or more. J is TRBJ2-5 and V is TRBV7-9, with D uncertain. Germline values: CDR1 SEHNR, CDR2 FQNEAQ (reference sequence). With 0 bases removed from V and 0 bases from J, the gap between germline ends came to 8 bases. CDR3 length equals 15 residues. CDR3 sequence: CASSLALGYQETQYF. In DNA form, the CDR3 reads TGTGCCAGCAGCTTAGCGCTAGGGTACCAAGAGACCCAGTACTTC.

This sequence joins TRBV25-1 and TRBJ2-7; TRBD2 agrees at 11 bases. The CDR3 has 15 amino acids. Germline CDR1 is MGHDK and CDR2 is SYGVNS. V lost 8 bases, J lost 4 bases, and 10 bases stayed unmatched. In DNA form, the CDR3 reads TGTGCCAGCCGATACCTGGGACTAGCGGAGTACGAGCAGTACTTC. Translation: CASRYLGLAEYEQYF.

This chain uses TRBV19 with TRBJ2-3, with 7 bases that match TRBD1. The CDR3 loop spans 15 amino acids. Germline V gene data show CDR1 as LNHDA and CDR2 as SQIVND (reference sequence). Trimming took 5 bases from V and 2 from J; bases not matched to a gene: 7. The CDR3 nucleotides are TGTGCCAGTAGTTTGTGGACAGGACTCACAGATACGCAGTATTTT. It encodes CASSLWTGLTDTQYF.

The chain combines TRBV7-2 with TRBJ2-7; the match to TRBD1 covers 7 bases. CDR3 length equals 14 residues. The J segment lost 0 bases and the V segment lost 5 bases, leaving 4 bases of the junction unmatched. Germline CDR1 is SGHTA and CDR2 is FQGNSA. The CDR3 DNA is TGTGCCAGCAGCAAGGACAGGTACTCCTACGAGCAGTACTTC. It codes for CASSKDRYSYEQYF.

J is TRBJ1-6 and V is TRBV12-3 or TRBV12-4, with unresolved D. The V end lost 6 bases, the J end lost 5 bases, and 14 bases lay between the germline ends. CDR3 length equals 15 residues. CDR3 region: CASRLYAGNNSPLHF. Here the CDR3 DNA reads TGTGCCAGCAGACTGTACGCCGGGAATAATTCACCCCTCCACTTT.

This clonotype came up a few times. The chain has TRBV9 and TRBJ2-2; 13 bases fit TRBD2. The CDR3 contains 16 residues. V trimming: 2 bases; J trimming: 7 bases; junction bases outside the gene matches: 5. Germline V gives CDR1 SGDLS, CDR2 YYNGEE. CDR3 loop: CASSVTSGGGLGELFF. The CDR3 DNA follows: TGTGCCAGCAGCGTCACTAGCGGGGGGGGACTCGGGGAGCTGTTTTTT.

The rearrangement uses TRBV10-3 and TRBJ2-5; 8 bases line up with TRBD2. The V and J ends lost 4 bases and 5 bases, in that order; junction bases with no gene match: 9. The germline gives CDR1 ENHRY, CDR2 SYGVKD. The CDR3 runs 15 residues. CDR3 in amino acids: CAISAVGGVSETQYF. DNA of the CDR3: TGTGCCATCAGTGCAGTCGGGGGGGTATCGGAGACCCAGTACTTC.

The table lists this clonotype with a few counts. The chain is built from TRBV6-1 and TRBJ2-7, with TRBD1 as a possible D gene (6 bases). V lost 7 bases and J 0 bases, leaving 10 bases between the germline ends. Germline assignment: CDR1 MNHNS and CDR2 SASEGT. This CDR3 has 13 amino acids. CDR3 region: CASMRTDSYEQYF. The CDR3 DNA sequence: TGTGCCAGCATGCGGACAGACTCCTACGAGCAGTACTTC.

The genes are TRBV4-1 and TRBJ2-5, with D perhaps matching TRBD2 (6 bases). Trimming pared 3 bases from V and 0 bases from J, leaving 8 bases between. Germline loops: CDR1 MGHRA, CDR2 YSYEKL. This CDR3 has 14 amino acids. The CDR3 coding sequence is TGCGCCAGCAGCCATAGCGGCCACCAAGAGACCCAGTACTTC. Translation gives CASSHSGHQETQYF.

This clonotype appeared a single time. The V and J genes are TRBV25-1 and TRBJ2-7; D is undetermined. The CDR3 sequence is 14 residues long. With 8 bases removed from V and 2 bases from J, the gap between germline ends came to 16 bases. Germline values: CDR1 MGHDK, CDR2 SYGVNS. This CDR3 reads CASCPNSPAYEQYF. CDR3 bases: TGTGCCAGCTGTCCGAACAGCCCGGCCTACGAGCAGTACTTC.